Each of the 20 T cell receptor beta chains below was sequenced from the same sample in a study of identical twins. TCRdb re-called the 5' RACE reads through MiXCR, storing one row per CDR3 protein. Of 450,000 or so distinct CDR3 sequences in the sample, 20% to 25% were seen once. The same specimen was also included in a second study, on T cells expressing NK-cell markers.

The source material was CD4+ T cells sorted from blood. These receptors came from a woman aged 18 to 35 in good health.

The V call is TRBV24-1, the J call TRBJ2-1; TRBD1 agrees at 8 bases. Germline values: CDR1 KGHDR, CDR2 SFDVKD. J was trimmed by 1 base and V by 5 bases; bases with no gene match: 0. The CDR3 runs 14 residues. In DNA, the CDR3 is TGTGCCACCAGTGGGACAGGGTCCTACAATGAGCAGTTCTTC. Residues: CATSGTGSYNEQFF.

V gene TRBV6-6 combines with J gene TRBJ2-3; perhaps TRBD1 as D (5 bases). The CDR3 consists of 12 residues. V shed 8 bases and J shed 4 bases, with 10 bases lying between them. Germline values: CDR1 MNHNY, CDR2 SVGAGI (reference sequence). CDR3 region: CASGARADTQYF. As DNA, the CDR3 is TGTGCCAGCGGGGCCCGGGCAGATACGCAGTATTTT.

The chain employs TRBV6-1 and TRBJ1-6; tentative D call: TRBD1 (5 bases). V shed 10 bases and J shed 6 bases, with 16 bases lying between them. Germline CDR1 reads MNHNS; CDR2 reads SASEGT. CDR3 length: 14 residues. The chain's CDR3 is CATRGRFVNSPLHF. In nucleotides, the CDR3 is TGTGCCACCCGGGGACGATTTGTTAATTCACCCCTCCACTTT.

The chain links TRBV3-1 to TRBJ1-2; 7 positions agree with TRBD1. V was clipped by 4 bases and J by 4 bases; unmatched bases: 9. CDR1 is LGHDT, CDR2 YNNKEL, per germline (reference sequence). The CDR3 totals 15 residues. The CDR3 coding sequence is TGTGCCAGCAGCCGATCCACTACAGGGGTCTATGGCTACACCTTC. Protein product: CASSRSTTGVYGYTF. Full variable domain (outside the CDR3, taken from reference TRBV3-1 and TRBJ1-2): DTAVSQTPKYLVTQMGNDKSIKCEQNLGHDTMYWYKQDSKKFLKIMFSYNNKELIINETVPNRFSPKSPDKAHLNLHINSLELGDSAVYFCASSRSTTGVYGYTFGSGTRLTVV.

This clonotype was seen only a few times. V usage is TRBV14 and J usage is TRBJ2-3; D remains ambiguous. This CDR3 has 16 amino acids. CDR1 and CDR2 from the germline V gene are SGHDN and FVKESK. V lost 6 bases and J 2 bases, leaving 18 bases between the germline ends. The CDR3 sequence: CASSHLPGPPTDTQYF. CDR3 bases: TGTGCCAGCAGTCACCTACCGGGTCCACCCACAGATACGCAGTATTTT.

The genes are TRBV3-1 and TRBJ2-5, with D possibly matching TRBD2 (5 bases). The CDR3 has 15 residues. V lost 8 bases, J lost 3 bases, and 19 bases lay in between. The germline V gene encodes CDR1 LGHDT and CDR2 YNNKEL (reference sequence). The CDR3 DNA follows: TGTGCCAGCTCCCAGCAGGTCCCGGGGAAAGAGACCCAGTACTTC. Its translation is CASSQQVPGKETQYF.

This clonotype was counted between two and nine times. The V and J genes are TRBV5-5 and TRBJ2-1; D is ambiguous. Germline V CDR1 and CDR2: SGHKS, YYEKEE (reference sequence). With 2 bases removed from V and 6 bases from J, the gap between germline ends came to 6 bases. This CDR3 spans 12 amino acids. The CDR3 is CASSFVRNEQFF. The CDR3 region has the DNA TGTGCCAGCAGCTTTGTCCGCAATGAGCAGTTCTTC. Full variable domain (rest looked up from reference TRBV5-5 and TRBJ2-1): DAGVTQSPTHLIKTRGQQVTLRCSPISGHKSVSWYQQVLGQGPQFIFQYYEKEERGRGNFPDRFSARQFPNYSSELNVNALLLGDSALYLCASSFVRNEQFFGPGTRLTVL.

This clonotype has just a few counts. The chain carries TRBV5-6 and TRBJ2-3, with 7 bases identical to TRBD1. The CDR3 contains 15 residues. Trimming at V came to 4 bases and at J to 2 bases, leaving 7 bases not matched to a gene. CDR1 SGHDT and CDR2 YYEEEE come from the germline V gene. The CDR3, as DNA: TGTGCCAGCAGCCTGACAGGGCACCTCACAGATACGCAGTATTTT. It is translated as CASSLTGHLTDTQYF.

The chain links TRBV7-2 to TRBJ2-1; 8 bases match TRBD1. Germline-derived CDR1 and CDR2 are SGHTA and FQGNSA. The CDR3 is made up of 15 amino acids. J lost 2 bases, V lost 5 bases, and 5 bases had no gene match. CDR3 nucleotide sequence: TGTGCCAGCAGCCTACGACAGGGGCCCTACAATGAGCAGTTCTTC. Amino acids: CASSLRQGPYNEQFF.

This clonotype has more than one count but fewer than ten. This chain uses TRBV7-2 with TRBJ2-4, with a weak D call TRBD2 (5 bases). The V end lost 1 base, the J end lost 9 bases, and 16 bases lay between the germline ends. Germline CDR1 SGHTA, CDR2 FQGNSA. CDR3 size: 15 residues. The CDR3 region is CASSLVGTEEGIQYF. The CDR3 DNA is TGTGCCAGCAGCTTAGTAGGTACCGAAGAGGGCATTCAGTACTTC.

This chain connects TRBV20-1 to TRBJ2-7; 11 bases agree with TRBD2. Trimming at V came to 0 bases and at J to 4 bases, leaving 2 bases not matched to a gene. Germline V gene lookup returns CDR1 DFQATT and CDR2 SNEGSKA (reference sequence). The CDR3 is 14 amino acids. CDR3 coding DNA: TGCAGTGCTAGAGACACTAGCGGGAGATACGAGCAGTACTTC. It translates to CSARDTSGRYEQYF.

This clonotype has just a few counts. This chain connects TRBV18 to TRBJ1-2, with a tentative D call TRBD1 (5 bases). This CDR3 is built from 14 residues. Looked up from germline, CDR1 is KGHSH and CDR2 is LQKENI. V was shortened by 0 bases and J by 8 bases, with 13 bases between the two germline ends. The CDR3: CASSPPSGERGYTF. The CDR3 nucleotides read TGTGCCAGCTCACCACCATCGGGGGAGCGAGGCTACACCTTC.

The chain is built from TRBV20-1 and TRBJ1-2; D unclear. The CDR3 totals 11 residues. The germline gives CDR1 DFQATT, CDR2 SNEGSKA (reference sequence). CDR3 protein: CRIDLGFGYTF. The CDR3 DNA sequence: TGCAGGATCGATTTAGGGTTTGGCTACACCTTC.

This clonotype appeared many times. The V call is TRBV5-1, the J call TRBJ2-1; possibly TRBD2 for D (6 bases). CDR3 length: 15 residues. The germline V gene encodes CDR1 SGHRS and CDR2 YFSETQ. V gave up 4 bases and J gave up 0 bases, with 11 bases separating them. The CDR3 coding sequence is TGCGCCAGCAGCCCATACGGGAGCTCCTACAATGAGCAGTTCTTC. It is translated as CASSPYGSSYNEQFF.

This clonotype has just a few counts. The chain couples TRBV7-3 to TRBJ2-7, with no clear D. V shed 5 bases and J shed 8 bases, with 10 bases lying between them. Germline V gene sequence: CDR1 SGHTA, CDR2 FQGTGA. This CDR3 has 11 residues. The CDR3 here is CASSPPFKQYF. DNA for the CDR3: TGTGCCAGCAGCCCCCCCTTCAAGCAGTACTTC.

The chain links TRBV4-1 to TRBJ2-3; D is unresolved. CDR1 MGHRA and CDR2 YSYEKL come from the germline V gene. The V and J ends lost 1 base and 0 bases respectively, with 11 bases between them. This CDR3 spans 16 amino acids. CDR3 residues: CASSQGIRRSTDTQYF. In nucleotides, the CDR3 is TGCGCCAGCAGCCAAGGGATCAGGCGAAGCACAGATACGCAGTATTTT.

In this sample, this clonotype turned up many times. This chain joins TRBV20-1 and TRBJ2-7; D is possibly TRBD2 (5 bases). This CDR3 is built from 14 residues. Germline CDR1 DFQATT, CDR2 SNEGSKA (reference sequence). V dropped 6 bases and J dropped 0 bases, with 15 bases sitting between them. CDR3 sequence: CSARPGTNSYEQYF. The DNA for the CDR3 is TGCAGTGCCCGGCCGGGAACCAACTCCTACGAGCAGTACTTC.

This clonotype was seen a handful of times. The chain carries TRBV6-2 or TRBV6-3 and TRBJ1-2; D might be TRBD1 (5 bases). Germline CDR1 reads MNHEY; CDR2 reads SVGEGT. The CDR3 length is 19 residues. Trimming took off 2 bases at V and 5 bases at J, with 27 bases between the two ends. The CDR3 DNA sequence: TGTGCCAGCAGTTACGGCTACGACCCCTACCGGGACCCACCGTATGGCTACACCTTC. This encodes CASSYGYDPYRDPPYGYTF.

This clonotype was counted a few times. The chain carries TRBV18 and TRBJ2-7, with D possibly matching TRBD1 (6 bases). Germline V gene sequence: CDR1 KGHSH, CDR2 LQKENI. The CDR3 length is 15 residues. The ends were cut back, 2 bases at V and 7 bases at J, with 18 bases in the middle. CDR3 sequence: CASSPTDRSVAEQYF. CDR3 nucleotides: TGTGCCAGCTCACCAACTGACAGGTCGGTGGCAGAGCAGTACTTC.

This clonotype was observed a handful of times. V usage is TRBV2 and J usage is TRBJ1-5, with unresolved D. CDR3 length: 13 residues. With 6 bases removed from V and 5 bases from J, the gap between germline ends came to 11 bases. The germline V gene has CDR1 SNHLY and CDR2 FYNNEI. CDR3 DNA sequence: TGTGCCAGCAGACGCACGGGGTATCAGCCCCAGCATTTT. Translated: CASRRTGYQPQHF.